What follows are 27 T cell receptor beta chains derived from one specimen sequenced in a study of identical twins. TCRdb fed the 5' RACE reads into MiXCR, producing one record per CDR3 protein. Of around 1.7 million distinct CDR3 sequences detected, less than 35% appear once; the ten largest clones hold around 0.25%. Sequenced: cord blood. The receptors originated from a newborn girl in good health.

V usage is TRBV6-1 and J usage is TRBJ1-4; tentatively, D is TRBD1 (5 bases). The germline V gene encodes CDR1 MNHNS and CDR2 SASEGT. V lost 3 bases and J 7 bases, leaving 18 bases between the germline ends. This CDR3 is built from 16 residues. Here the CDR3 reads CASSDPGRINGEKLFF. Written as DNA, the CDR3 is TGTGCCAGCAGTGACCCAGGGCGCATAAACGGTGAAAAACTGTTTTTT.

The V gene is TRBV5-6, the J gene TRBJ2-4; TRBD2 matches at 9 bases. The last part of the DNA fits TRBJ2-7 better; the J call may be wrong. CDR1 and CDR2 (germline): SGHDT, YYEEEE. This CDR3 has 16 residues. CDR3 amino acids: CASSLRTWTSAYEQYF. CDR3 sequence (DNA): TGTGCCAGCAGCTTGAGGACTTGGACTAGCGCCTACGAGCAGTACTTC.

This clonotype was seen more than once but under ten times. The rearrangement links TRBV20-1 to TRBJ2-1; D is ambiguous. The germline CDR1 and CDR2 sequences are DFQATT and SNEGSKA (reference sequence). This CDR3 is 13 amino acids long. V lost 5 bases, J lost 9 bases, and 17 bases lay in between. CDR3 sequence reads: CSADSVWVAEQFF. The DNA for the CDR3 is TGCAGTGCTGATAGTGTTTGGGTGGCTGAGCAGTTCTTC.

This clonotype has a handful of counts. This chain joins TRBV27 and TRBJ1-5, with TRBD1 matching 8 bases. The CDR3 sequence is 15 residues long. V shed 5 bases and J 4 bases; nucleotides not matched to a gene: 7. Germline-derived CDR1 and CDR2 are MNHEY and SMNVEV (reference sequence). CDR3 DNA sequence: TGTGCCAGCAGTCCGGACAGGGAACGGAATCAGCCCCAGCATTTT. Translating gives CASSPDRERNQPQHF.

This clonotype has more than one count but fewer than ten. The chain combines TRBV12-3 or TRBV12-4 with TRBJ2-3; 8 nucleotides line up with TRBD1. J lost 7 bases, V lost 1 base, and 4 bases had no gene match. The length of the CDR3 is 14 residues. In nucleotides, the CDR3 is TGTGCCAGCAGTTTAGGAGACAGGGGTTATACGCAGTATTTT. Its protein is CASSLGDRGYTQYF.

This clonotype was detected a few times. V usage is TRBV25-1 and J usage is TRBJ1-5, with TRBD1 matching over 7 bases. The CDR3 length is 15 residues. The trim removed 3 bases at V and 0 bases at J, leaving 2 bases unmatched. The germline gives CDR1 MGHDK, CDR2 SYGVNS. The CDR3 DNA sequence: TGTGCCAGCAGTGAGGGACAGTATAGCAATCAGCCCCAGCATTTT. Translated: CASSEGQYSNQPQHF.

This clonotype has ten or more counts. The chain couples TRBV7-2 to TRBJ2-7; TRBD2 matches 10 bases. The CDR3 runs 15 residues. Unmatched junction bases numbered 6, after V lost 4 bases and J lost 3 bases. Germline V CDR1 and CDR2: SGHTA, FQGNSA. The CDR3 region is CASSYRTSGSYEQYF. For the CDR3, the DNA is TGTGCCAGCAGCTACAGGACTAGCGGAAGCTACGAGCAGTACTTC.

This clonotype has only a few counts. The chain couples TRBV25-1 to TRBJ1-6, with 9 bases identical to TRBD1. V lost 5 bases, J lost 7 bases, and 6 bases stayed unmatched. Germline CDR1 is MGHDK and CDR2 is SYGVNS. CDR3 length: 15 amino acids. This CDR3 reads CASSQQGALNSPLHF. The CDR3 DNA reads TGTGCCAGCAGTCAACAGGGGGCGTTGAATTCACCCCTCCACTTT. Full variable domain (outside the CDR3, taken from reference TRBV25-1 and TRBJ1-6): EADIYQTPRYLVIGTGKKITLECSQTMGHDKMYWYQQDPGMELHLIHYSYGVNSTEKGDLSSESTVSRIRTEHFPLTLESARPSHTSQYLCASSQQGALNSPLHFGNGTRLTVT.

V and J are TRBV4-1 and TRBJ2-2; 12 bases are a match to TRBD2. The CDR3 spans 15 residues. CDR1 MGHRA and CDR2 YSYEKL come from the germline V gene. V gave up 1 base and J gave up 6 bases; unmatched junction bases: 0. The CDR3 loop is CASSQASGGAGELFF. As DNA, the CDR3 is TGCGCCAGCAGCCAAGCTAGCGGGGGGGCCGGGGAGCTGTTTTTT.

The gene calls are TRBV25-1 and TRBJ2-5, with D maybe TRBD2 (6 bases). The CDR3 has 15 residues. Germline lookup yields CDR1 MGHDK and CDR2 SYGVNS. Deletions cut 0 bases from V and 5 bases from J, with 13 bases between. The CDR3 region is CASSEYGGGRETQYF. CDR3 DNA: TGTGCCAGCAGTGAATATGGTGGAGGGCGGGAGACCCAGTACTTC.

This clonotype was counted many times. The chain is built from TRBV7-2 and TRBJ2-3; 8 bases agree with TRBD2. Trimming removed 5 bases from V and 2 bases from J; junction bases left unmatched: 9. CDR3 length: 16 residues. Germline V gene sequence: CDR1 SGHTA, CDR2 FQGNSA. CDR3 DNA sequence: TGTGCCAGCAGCACAGGACTAGCCAGTTTCACAGATACGCAGTATTTT. It specifies CASSTGLASFTDTQYF.

This clonotype was observed a few times. This CDR3 reads CATSWTSGFQETQYF. The CDR3 nucleotides read TGTGCCACTTCTTGGACTAGCGGTTTTCAAGAGACCCAGTACTTC. The chain is built from TRBV24-1 and TRBJ2-5; 10 bases match TRBD2. The CDR3 runs 15 residues. The trim removed 10 bases at V and 2 bases at J, leaving 9 bases unmatched. The germline CDR1 and CDR2 sequences are KGHDR and SFDVKD.

The table lists this clonotype with a few counts. V is TRBV10-3 and J is TRBJ2-7, with TRBD2 identical over 7 bases. Trimming cost V 2 bases and J 2 bases; bases outside gene matches: 9. Germline CDR1 reads ENHRY; CDR2 reads SYGVKD. This CDR3 has 16 amino acids. This chain's CDR3 is CAISEPPRSGTYEQYF. The CDR3 DNA sequence: TGTGCCATCAGTGAGCCGCCGCGAAGCGGGACCTACGAGCAGTACTTC.

The gene calls are TRBV4-1 and TRBJ2-1; D is possibly TRBD2 (6 bases). The V gene's germline CDR1 is MGHRA and CDR2 YSYEKL. V was cut by 0 bases and J by 5 bases, with 14 bases left in between. The CDR3 length is 16 residues. Here the CDR3 reads CASSQDWASAHNEQFF. CDR3 bases: TGCGCCAGCAGCCAAGATTGGGCTAGCGCCCACAATGAGCAGTTCTTC.

V usage is TRBV4-1 and J usage is TRBJ1-6; D unclear. Trimming removed 4 bases at V and 5 bases at J, with 6 bases between. The CDR3 spans 13 residues. Germline CDR1 reads MGHRA; CDR2 reads YSYEKL. This CDR3 reads CASSPVDNSPLHF. In DNA form, the CDR3 reads TGCGCCAGCAGCCCCGTCGATAATTCACCCCTCCACTTT.

This chain uses TRBV7-9 with TRBJ1-4; D is uncertain. Trimming took off 1 base at V and 5 bases at J, with 11 bases between the two ends. This CDR3 comprises 15 residues. CDR1 is SEHNR, CDR2 FQNEAQ, per germline (reference sequence). The CDR3 is CASSLGVGSNEKLFF. CDR3 bases: TGTGCCAGCAGCTTAGGCGTGGGGTCGAATGAAAAACTGTTTTTT. Using reference TRBV7-9 and TRBJ1-4 for the parts outside the CDR3, the full variable domain is DTGVSQNPRHKITKRGQNVTFRCDPISEHNRLYWYRQTLGQGPEFLTYFQNEAQLEKSRLLSDRFSAERPKGSFSTLEIQRTEQGDSAMYLCASSLGVGSNEKLFFGSGTQLSVL.

V and J are TRBV2 and TRBJ2-2; 9 bases map to TRBD1. The CDR3 runs to 15 residues. From germline, CDR1 is SNHLY and CDR2 FYNNEI. The V segment lost 9 bases and the J segment 7 bases; nucleotides outside the gene matches: 12. CDR3 DNA: TGTGCCAGGGAGGGACAGGGCGTAAGAAGCGGGGAGCTGTTTTTT. It translates to CAREGQGVRSGELFF.

Only a few counts were recorded for this clonotype. Given a much more abundant clone one base away, this may be a read error. This chain connects TRBV2 to TRBJ1-2; D is ambiguous. The CDR3 runs to 12 residues. Germline loops: CDR1 SNHLY, CDR2 FYNNEI. This CDR3 is CASSEGDYGCTF. CDR3 DNA: TGTGCCAGCAGTGAGGGTGACTATGGCTGCACCTTC.

The chain uses TRBV12-3 or TRBV12-4 and TRBJ2-3; 7 bases map to TRBD2. The CDR3 consists of 16 residues. Germline trimming cut 3 bases from V and 4 bases from J; bases unmatched to any gene: 10. CDR3 region: CASSFGREIDADTQYF. In DNA form, the CDR3 reads TGTGCCAGCAGTTTCGGGCGGGAGATAGATGCAGATACGCAGTATTTT.

In its sample, this clonotype was seen many times. V is TRBV20-1 and J is TRBJ2-6; D is ambiguous. Germline assignment: CDR1 DFQATT and CDR2 SNEGSKA (reference sequence). The CDR3 extends over 14 amino acids. The V gene lost 2 bases and the J gene lost 0 bases, with 5 bases spanning the gap. The CDR3 sequence: CSARPSSGANVLTF. DNA for the CDR3: TGCAGTGCTAGACCGTCCTCTGGGGCCAACGTCCTGACTTTC.

This chain joins TRBV12-3 or TRBV12-4 and TRBJ2-5; a possible D gene is TRBD2 (7 bases). Trimming shortened V by 2 bases and J by 7 bases, and 20 bases separated the two germline ends. This CDR3 has 16 residues. The CDR3 spells CASSLPIPGGPGTQYF. The CDR3, as DNA: TGTGCCAGCAGTTTACCCATCCCGGGGGGCCCCGGGACCCAGTACTTC.

This clonotype was found a few times. The chain employs TRBV10-3 and TRBJ1-2; TRBD1 matches at 10 bases. This CDR3 spans 15 amino acids. V lost 3 bases, J lost 0 bases, and 1 base stayed unmatched. CDR1 is ENHRY, CDR2 SYGVKD, per germline. The CDR3 protein is CAISDDRGPNYGYTF. The CDR3 DNA reads TGTGCCATCAGTGACGACAGGGGGCCTAACTATGGCTACACCTTC.

This sequence joins TRBV6-5 and TRBJ1-6; D call uncertain. Germline assignment: CDR1 MNHEY and CDR2 SVGAGI. The ends were cut back, 2 bases at V and 7 bases at J, with 6 bases in the middle. The CDR3 is 13 residues long. The CDR3, as DNA: TGTGCCAGCAGTTACGAACGGAATTCACCCCTCCACTTT. Translating gives CASSYERNSPLHF.

The rearrangement uses TRBV6-2 or TRBV6-3 and TRBJ2-1; D is unresolved. The CDR3 sequence is 12 residues long. The V gene's germline CDR1 is MNHEY and CDR2 SVGEGT. The CDR3 DNA follows: TGTGCGTCCGGACCTTCTTACAATGAGCAGTTCTTC. This sequence encodes CASGPSYNEQFF.

J is TRBJ2-4 and V is TRBV6-2 or TRBV6-3; 13 bases align to TRBD2. With V trimmed by 6 bases and J by 8 bases, 7 bases remained unmatched. The CDR3 extends over 15 amino acids. Germline CDR1 reads MNHEY; CDR2 reads SVGEGT. CDR3: CASRRLAGGWDIQYF. DNA of the CDR3: TGTGCCAGCAGACGACTAGCGGGAGGATGGGACATTCAGTACTTC.

The chain employs TRBV25-1 and TRBJ2-3; D is unresolved. Germline CDR1 is MGHDK and CDR2 is SYGVNS. Trimming removed 4 bases from V and 1 base from J, with 12 bases in between. CDR3 length: 15 residues. CDR3 bases: TGTGCCAGCAGTGGCGGCAGTCTGGGCACAGATACGCAGTATTTT. Translation: CASSGGSLGTDTQYF.

Only one count was recorded for this clonotype. The V gene is TRBV7-2, the J gene TRBJ2-7, with 8 bases identical to TRBD1. V shed 1 base, J shed 6 bases, and the junction held 8 bases outside the gene matches. CDR1 SGHTA and CDR2 FQGNSA come from the germline V gene. The CDR3 is 15 amino acids. The CDR3 loop reads CASSLVDSRGPEQYF. The CDR3 nucleotides read TGTGCCAGCAGCTTAGTCGATTCCAGGGGGCCCGAGCAGTACTTC.